Below, 19 T cell receptor beta chains from the same sample are listed, as sequenced in a study of T cells in women clearing cervical HPV infection. The assay was immunoSEQ multiplex PCR, and TCRdb's table has in-frame clones only and misses some. The sample includes over 30,000 clones. The sequenced material came from blood buffy coat. These receptors were obtained from a woman between 18 and 70 years old with a cervical HPV16 infection that either progressed to CIN3+ or cleared (not recorded which).

With respect to this clone: The missing CDR3 end, 3 residues past where the read stops, is filled in from the germline J gene. The gene calls are TRBV2 and TRBJ2-7, with D unresolved. The CDR3 sequence is 13 residues long. The V and J ends lost 6 bases and 2 bases respectively, with 11 bases between them. Germline assignment: CDR1 SNHLY and CDR2 FYNNEI. CDR3 loop: CASRKETTYEQYF. CDR3 DNA, as far as it was read: TGTGCCAGCAGGAAGGAAACTACCTACGAG.

With respect to this clone: Coverage ceases 3 residues before the CDR3 finishes, and the germline J gene fills in the end. The chain combines TRBV5-5 with TRBJ2-7; 8 bases map to TRBD2. Trimming at V came to 5 bases and at J to 0 bases, leaving 7 bases not matched to a gene. The CDR3 totals 15 residues. Germline CDR1 and CDR2: SGHKS and YYEKEE (reference sequence). CDR3 bases read: TGTGCCAGCAGTGCGGGGGGCCCCCTCTCCTACGAG. This translates into CASSAGGPLSYE. The full-length CDR3 reads as CASSAGGPLSYEQYF.

As regards this clone: The CDR3 is cut off 3 residues early in the read; its end comes from the germline J gene. This sequence joins TRBV7-8 and TRBJ1-2, with D perhaps matching TRBD1 (6 bases). The V gene's germline CDR1 is SGHVS and CDR2 FQNEAQ. Trimming pared 1 base from V and 5 bases from J, leaving 14 bases between. The CDR3 spans 15 residues. The CDR3: CASSLGSGEGYGYTF. The sequenced part of the CDR3 DNA is TGTGCCAGCAGCTTAGGGTCAGGGGAAGGGTATGGC.

Turning to this clone: Read coverage stops 3 residues before the CDR3 terminus; the germline J gene supplies the remainder. The gene calls are TRBV7-8 and TRBJ1-1; D is possibly TRBD1 (5 bases). Trimming stripped 5 bases from V and 1 base from J, with 8 bases between. Per the germline V gene, CDR1 is SGHVS and CDR2 is FQNEAQ. This CDR3 comprises 13 residues. CDR3 residues: CASSGGGNTEAFF. CDR3 DNA, as far as it was read: TGTGCCAGCAGCGGGGGGGGGAACACTGAA.

In regard to this clone: The CDR3 end is not reached by the read, which stops 3 residues before it; the germline J gene fills it in. The rearrangement links TRBV15 to TRBJ1-5; 8 bases agree with TRBD1. Germline V CDR1 and CDR2: LNHNV, YYDKDF (reference sequence). Germline trimming cut 0 bases from V and 6 bases from J; bases unmatched to any gene: 4. The CDR3 runs 15 residues. The sequenced part of the CDR3 DNA is TGTGCCACCAGCAGAGATCAGGGGGCGACTCAGCCC. It codes for CATSRDQGATQP. The whole CDR3 region reads CATSRDQGATQPQHF.

Details on this clone: The sequence runs out 3 residues before the end of the CDR3; the remainder is reconstructed from the germline J gene. The chain couples TRBV5-6 to TRBJ2-2; possibly TRBD2 for D (5 bases). This CDR3 has 14 amino acids. Trimming removed 3 bases at V and 0 bases at J, with 6 bases between. From germline, CDR1 is SGHDT and CDR2 YYEEEE. The covered CDR3 bases are TGTGCCAGCAGCTCCGGGGCGAACACCGGGGAG. This encodes CASSSGANTGE. The full CDR3 is CASSSGANTGELFF.

Details on this clone: Coverage ceases 3 residues before the CDR3 finishes, and the germline J gene fills in the end. The J gene is TRBJ2-1, the V gene TRBV6-2 or TRBV6-3; the D gene is possibly TRBD2 (6 bases). The CDR3 covers 15 residues. Germline lookup yields CDR1 MNHEY and CDR2 SVGEGT. Trimming took off 5 bases at V and 0 bases at J, with 11 bases between the two ends. The sequenced CDR3 bases are TGTGCCAGCAGTCCATCCGGGGGCTCCTACAATGAG. It yields the protein CASSPSGGSYNE. The whole CDR3 protein is CASSPSGGSYNEQFF.

Remarks on this clone: Read sequence stops 3 residues before the CDR3 end, and the germline J gene provides the missing end. This specimen includes other DNA sequences encoding the same CDR3. The chain recombines TRBV14 with TRBJ1-6; the D gene is possibly TRBD1 (6 bases). CDR1 is SGHDN and CDR2 is FVKESK in the germline V gene. This CDR3 is 18 amino acids long. V shed 1 base and J shed 3 bases, with 16 bases lying between them. Partial CDR3 DNA: TGTGCCAGCAGCCAAGCTCTTTCGGGACACCTCTATAATTCACCC. Translation gives CASSQALSGHLYNSP. The whole CDR3 protein is CASSQALSGHLYNSPLHF.

In regard to this clone: The missing CDR3 end, 3 residues past where the read stops, is filled in from the germline J gene. The chain has TRBV19 and TRBJ2-3, with 7 nucleotides matching TRBD1. The CDR3 is 15 amino acids. The V gene end was trimmed by 1 base and the J gene end by 3 bases; junction bases not matched to a gene: 4. In germline, CDR1 is LNHDA, CDR2 SQIVND (reference sequence). The sequenced part of the CDR3 DNA is TGTGCCAGTAGTATAGGCACAGGGGATACAGATACG. Translating gives CASSIGTGDTDT. From start to end, the CDR3 is CASSIGTGDTDTQYF.

CDR3 sequence: CASRPRDTLSYGYTF. Incomplete CDR3 DNA: TGCGCCAGCAGACCCCGGGACACGCTTTCCTATGGC. The chain recombines TRBV10-1 with TRBJ1-2; possibly TRBD1 for D (6 bases). The read ends 3 residues shy of where the CDR3 ends; the end is completed using the germline J gene. Germline CDR1 and CDR2: WNHNN and SYGVQD (reference sequence). The V end was cut by 6 bases, the J end by 4 bases, with 18 bases between. The CDR3 extends over 15 amino acids.

About this clone: The read stops 3 residues short of the end of the CDR3; the missing end is completed from the germline J gene. The gene calls are TRBV2 and TRBJ1-1, with TRBD1 matching 8 bases. Per the germline V gene, CDR1 is SNHLY and CDR2 is FYNNEI. The CDR3 spans 14 residues. J lost 4 bases, V lost 5 bases, and 6 bases had no gene match. The CDR3 is CASSPRGPTTEAFF. The sequenced CDR3 bases are TGTGCCAGCAGTCCCAGGGGGCCGACCACTGAA.

As to this clone: The read terminates 3 residues before the CDR3 end, so the remaining end is supplied by the germline J gene. The gene calls are TRBV6-2 or TRBV6-3 and TRBJ1-2; 9 positions match TRBD1. The CDR3 totals 13 residues. Germline loops: CDR1 MNHEY, CDR2 SVGEGT. The CDR3 reads CASSSGDRVSYTF. CDR3 DNA (partial): TGTGCCAGCAGTTCTGGGGACAGGGTGAGC.

The CDR3 sequence is CASSPQGVTGELFF. The DNA read from the CDR3 is TGTGCCAGCAGCCCCCAGGGTGTCACCGGGGAG. The V call is TRBV14, the J call TRBJ2-2; D might be TRBD1 (5 bases). The CDR3 extends 3 residues past the end of the read, so its final part is completed from the germline J gene. This CDR3 contains 14 residues. Germline lookup yields CDR1 SGHDN and CDR2 FVKESK. Trimming shortened V by 4 bases and J by 4 bases, and 10 bases separated the two germline ends.

Comment on this clone: The read falls 3 residues short of the CDR3 end, and the missing part is taken from the germline J gene. V and J are TRBV5-6 and TRBJ2-3; 8 nucleotides align to TRBD2. CDR3 length: 15 residues. Per germline, CDR1 SGHDT and CDR2 YYEEEE. J was trimmed by 2 bases and V by 0 bases; bases with no gene match: 2. The DNA read from the CDR3 is TGTGCCAGCAGCTTGGCGGGGGGGTACACAGATACG. Translating gives CASSLAGGYTDT. The full CDR3 protein reads CASSLAGGYTDTQYF.

Comment on this clone: The CDR3 goes on 3 residues after the read ends, and that part is filled in from the germline J gene. The rearrangement uses TRBV5-6 and TRBJ1-1; D is possibly TRBD1 (5 bases). Germline lookup yields CDR1 SGHDT and CDR2 YYEEEE. This CDR3 has 15 residues. Incomplete CDR3 DNA: TGTGCCAGCAGCTTGCTCGGGGGGACCCGTTGGGAA. This gives the protein CASSLLGGTRWE. The full-length CDR3 reads as CASSLLGGTRWEAFF.

A remark on this clone: With the read ending 3 residues before the CDR3 end, the germline J gene is used to fill in that end. The chain is built from TRBV4-1 and TRBJ2-3; 9 bases fit TRBD2. V lost 0 bases, J lost 2 bases, and 9 bases stayed unmatched. CDR1 and CDR2 (germline): MGHRA, YSYEKL. The CDR3 covers 18 residues. The covered CDR3 bases are TGCGCCAGCAGCCAAGAAGGTAGCGGGGGAGCATTCACAGATACG. This codes for CASSQEGSGGAFTDT. The CDR3 as a whole reads CASSQEGSGGAFTDTQYF.

The CDR3 is CASSESQGLNYGYTF. The covered CDR3 bases are TGTGCCAGCAGTGAATCCCAGGGCTTAAACTATGGC. The chain joins TRBV2 to TRBJ1-2; TRBD1 is a possible D gene (5 bases). The CDR3 goes on 3 residues after the read ends, and that part is filled in from the germline J gene. This CDR3 region has 15 residues. Germline CDR1 SNHLY, CDR2 FYNNEI. Trimming took 2 bases from V and 2 from J, leaving 12 bases between them.

Comment on this clone: The read halts 3 residues ahead of the CDR3 end, with the missing end drawn from the germline J gene. V and J are TRBV19 and TRBJ1-2; D is ambiguous. Germline V gene sequence: CDR1 LNHDA, CDR2 SQIVND (reference sequence). The V gene lost 5 bases and the J gene lost 2 bases, with 12 bases spanning the gap. The CDR3 has 14 residues. The CDR3 DNA, read in part, is TGTGCCAGTAGTTTTGGACGGGGAAACTATGGC. This gives the protein CASSFGRGNYG. The CDR3 in full is CASSFGRGNYGYTF.

As to this clone: The sequence runs out 3 residues before the end of the CDR3; the remainder is reconstructed from the germline J gene. V gene TRBV11-3 combines with J gene TRBJ2-1, with 11 bases identical to TRBD1. Germline lookup yields CDR1 SGHNT and CDR2 YENEEA. This CDR3 is built from 15 residues. J lost 3 bases, V lost 5 bases, and 3 bases had no gene match. The CDR3 here is CASSLGTGGYNEQFF. Partial CDR3 DNA: TGTGCCAGCAGCCTCGGGACAGGGGGCTACAATGAG.